The table lists the clone carrying this TCR beta chain with a few counts. Its antigen remains unidentified. This sample is part of a study of T cells in Graves' hyperthyroidism and ophthalmopathy. RNA transcripts were the template for amplifying TCR beta CDR3 regions. The HTBI primer set drove a first-round RT-PCR of the TCR CDR3. TCRdb used MiXCR to reprocess the multiplex PCR reads, holding one entry per CDR3 protein. This sample has approximately 530,000 distinct CDR3 sequences, with 16% found just once. The germline CDR1 and CDR2 sequences are DFQATT and SNEGSKA (reference sequence). CDR3 length: 16 residues. Trimming cost V 7 bases and J 0 bases; bases outside gene matches: 10. Study-level points and caveats: Most clonotypes that expanded in the thyroid above 0.001 also showed up in blood. Ophthalmopathy was told apart from stable hyperthyroidism by a 13 V-J model.

This TCR was sampled from a woman younger than 30 with Graves' hyperthyroidism. The rearrangement links TRBV20-1 to TRBJ2-3, with 10 positions matching TRBD2. The specimen sequenced was blood. In DNA, the CDR3 is TGCAGTGTCGATAGCGGGGGGACCCTTAGCACAGATACGCAGTATTTT. Its protein product is CSVDSGGTLSTDTQYF.